This section outlines one T cell receptor (beta chain) sequence together with its context. The CDR3 contains 13 residues. CDR1 is ENHRY and CDR2 is SYGVKD in the germline V gene. V lost 0 bases and J lost 6, with 6 bases in between. This sample is part of a study of blood T cell repertoires in COVID-19. Study overall: Collection of acute and convalescent COVID-19 samples took place in the United States, Italy and Spain. The cDNA or gDNA used as material had been derived from T cells, B-cell-depleted T cells, or PBMCs.

This table comes from immunoSEQ multiplex PCR, and its TCRdb copy is limited to in-frame clones, with some not included. Among roughly 94,000 clones listed, around 80% were seen once. The specimen sequenced was peripheral blood. The TCR originated in a man aged 55 to 70 with acute or convalescent COVID-19. The chain joins TRBV10-3 to TRBJ1-5; a possible D gene is TRBD1 (5 bases). CDR3 region: CAISESQGQPQHF. The CDR3 region has the DNA TGTGCCATCAGTGAGTCCCAGGGTCAGCCCCAGCATTTT.